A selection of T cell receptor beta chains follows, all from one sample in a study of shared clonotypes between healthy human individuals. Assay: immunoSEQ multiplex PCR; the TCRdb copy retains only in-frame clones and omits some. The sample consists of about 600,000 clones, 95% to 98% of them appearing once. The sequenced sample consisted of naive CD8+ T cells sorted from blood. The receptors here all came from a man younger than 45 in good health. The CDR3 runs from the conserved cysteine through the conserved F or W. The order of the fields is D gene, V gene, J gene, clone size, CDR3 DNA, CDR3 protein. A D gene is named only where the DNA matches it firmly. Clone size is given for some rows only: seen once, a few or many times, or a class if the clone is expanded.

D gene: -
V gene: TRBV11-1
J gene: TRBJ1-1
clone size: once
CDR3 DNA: TGTGCCAGCAGCATTGGGCCCATGACTGAAGCTTTCTTT
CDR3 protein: CASSIGPMTEAFF

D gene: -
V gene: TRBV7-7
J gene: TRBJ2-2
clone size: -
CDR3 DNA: TGTGCTAGCAGCTTAGACCTAGCCGGAGACAGGGAGCTGTTTTTT
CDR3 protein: CASSLDLAGDRELFF

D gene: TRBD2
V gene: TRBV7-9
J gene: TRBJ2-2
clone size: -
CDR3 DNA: TGTGCCAGCAAAGGACTAGCGGGAGTCTACACCGGGGAGCTGTTTTTT
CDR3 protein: CASKGLAGVYTGELFF

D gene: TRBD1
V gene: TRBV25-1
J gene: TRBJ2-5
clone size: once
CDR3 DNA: TGTGCCAGCAGTGCCACAGGGGAAGAGACCCAGTACTTC
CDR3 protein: CASSATGEETQYF

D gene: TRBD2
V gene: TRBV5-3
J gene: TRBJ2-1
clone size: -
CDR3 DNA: TGTGCCAGAAGCTTGGCTGGCGGGAGGTCCTCCTACAATGAGCAGTTCTTC
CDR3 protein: CARSLAGGRSSYNEQFF

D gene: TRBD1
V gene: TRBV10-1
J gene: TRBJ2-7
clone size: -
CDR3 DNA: TGCGCCAGCAGTGAGGGGACAGGGGTTTACGAGCAGTACTTC
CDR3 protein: CASSEGTGVYEQYF

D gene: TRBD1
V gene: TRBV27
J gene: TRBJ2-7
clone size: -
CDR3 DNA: TGTGCCAGCAGTTTATCACAGGGGGAAGGGACCTACGAGCAGTACTTC
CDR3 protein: CASSLSQGEGTYEQYF

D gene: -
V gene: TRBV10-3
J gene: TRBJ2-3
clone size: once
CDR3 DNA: TGTGCCATCAGTGGTGCCTTAGAGGACACAGATACGCAGTATTTT
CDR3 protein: CAISGALEDTDTQYF

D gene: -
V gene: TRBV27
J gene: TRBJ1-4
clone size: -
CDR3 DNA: TGTGCCAGCAGTTCACTGGCAACTAATGAAAAACTGTTTTTT
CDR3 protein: CASSSLATNEKLFF

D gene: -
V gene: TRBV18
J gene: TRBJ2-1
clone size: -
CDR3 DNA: TGTGCCAGCTCGATTAGCAATGAGCAGTTCTTC
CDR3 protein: CASSISNEQFF

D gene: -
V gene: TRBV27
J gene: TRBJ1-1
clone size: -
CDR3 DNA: TGTGCCAGCAGTTTATACACAGGGATGACTGAAGCTTTCTTT
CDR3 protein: CASSLYTGMTEAFF

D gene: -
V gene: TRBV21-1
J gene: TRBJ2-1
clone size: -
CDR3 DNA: TGTGCCAGCAGCAGTGTTAGCGGGAGCCGCGGACGTTACAATGAGCAGTTCTTC
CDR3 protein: CASSSVSGSRGRYNEQFF

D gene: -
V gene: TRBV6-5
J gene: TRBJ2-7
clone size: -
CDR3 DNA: TGTGCCAGCAGTGGGTGGGAGCTCGGATTCTACGAGCAGTACTTC
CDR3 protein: CASSGWELGFYEQYF

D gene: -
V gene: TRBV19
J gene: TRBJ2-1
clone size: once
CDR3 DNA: TGTGCCAGTAGTATTTACAATGAGCAGTTCTTC
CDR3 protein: CASSIYNEQFF

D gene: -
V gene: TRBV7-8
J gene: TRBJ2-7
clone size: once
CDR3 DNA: TGTGCCAGCAGATCGGGCGTCCCCTACGAGCAGTACTTC
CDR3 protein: CASRSGVPYEQYF

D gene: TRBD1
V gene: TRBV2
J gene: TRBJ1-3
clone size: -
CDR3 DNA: TGTGCCTTGGACAGGCATTCAAACACCATATATTTT
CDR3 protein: CALDRHSNTIYF

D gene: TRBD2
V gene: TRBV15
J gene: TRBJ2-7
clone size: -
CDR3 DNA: TGTGCCACCAGCACAGAGGATCCTAGCGGTCCCCTAGGGGCCTACGAGCAGTACTTC
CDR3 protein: CATSTEDPSGPLGAYEQYF

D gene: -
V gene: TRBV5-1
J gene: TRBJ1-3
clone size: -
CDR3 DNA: TGCGCCAGCAGCTTGAGTGGGGTCCCGGGAAACACCATATATTTT
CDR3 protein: CASSLSGVPGNTIYF

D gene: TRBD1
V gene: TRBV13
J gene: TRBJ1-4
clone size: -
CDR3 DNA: TGTGCCAGCAGCCACGGGACAGGGGTAGAAAAACTGTTTTTT
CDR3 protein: CASSHGTGVEKLFF

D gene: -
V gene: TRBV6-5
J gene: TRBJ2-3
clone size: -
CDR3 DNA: TGTGCCAGCAGTTACACGGTTAGCACAGATACGCAGTATTTT
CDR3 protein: CASSYTVSTDTQYF

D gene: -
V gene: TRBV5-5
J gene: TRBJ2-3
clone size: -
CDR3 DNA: TGTGCCTCCCGGTTAGATACGCAGTATTTT
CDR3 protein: CASRLDTQYF

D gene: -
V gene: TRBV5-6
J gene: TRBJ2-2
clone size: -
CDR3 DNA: TGTGCCAGCAGCTTGGCCAGGACCGGGGAGCTGTTTTTT
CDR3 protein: CASSLARTGELFF

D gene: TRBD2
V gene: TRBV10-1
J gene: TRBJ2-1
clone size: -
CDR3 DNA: TGCGCCAGCAGTGAGACTCCGACTAGCGGGTTAGACAATGAGCAGTTCTTC
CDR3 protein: CASSETPTSGLDNEQFF

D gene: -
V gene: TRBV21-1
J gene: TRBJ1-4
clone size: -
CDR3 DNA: TGTGCCAGCAGATGTGACAGGAATGAAAAACTGTTTTTT
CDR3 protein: CASRCDRNEKLFF

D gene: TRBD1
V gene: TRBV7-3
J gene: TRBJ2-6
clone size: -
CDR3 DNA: TGTGCCAGCAGCTTACAGGGGGCGACCGACTCTGGGGCCAACGTCCTGACTTTC
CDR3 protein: CASSLQGATDSGANVLTF

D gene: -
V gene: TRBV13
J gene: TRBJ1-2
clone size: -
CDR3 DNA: TGTGCCAGCAGCTTAAGGTCAGACTATGGCTACACCTTC
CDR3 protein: CASSLRSDYGYTF

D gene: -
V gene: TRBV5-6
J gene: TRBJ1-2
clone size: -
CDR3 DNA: TGTGCCAGCAGCTTGTTTCGGATGGGTTCTAACTATGGCTACACCTTC
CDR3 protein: CASSLFRMGSNYGYTF

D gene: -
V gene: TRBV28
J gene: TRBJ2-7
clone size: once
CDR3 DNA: TGTGCCAGCAGTTACCCCCTAGTGGGGACGACGGACTCGATAACTTCCTACGAGCAGTACTTC
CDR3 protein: CASSYPLVGTTDSITSYEQYF

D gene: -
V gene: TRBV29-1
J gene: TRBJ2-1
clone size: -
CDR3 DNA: TGCAGCGTTGAGAGGTGGGATGAGCAGTTCTTC
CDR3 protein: CSVERWDEQFF

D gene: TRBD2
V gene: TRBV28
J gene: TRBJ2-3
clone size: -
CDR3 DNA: TGTGCCAGCAGTTCGCCGACAGTGGGAGAGCGGGAATACGTCCGCGATACGCAGTATTTT
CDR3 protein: CASSSPTVGEREYVRDTQYF

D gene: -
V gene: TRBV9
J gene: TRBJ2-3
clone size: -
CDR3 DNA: TGTGCCAGCAGCGTAGAACTAGCCACAGATACGCAGTATTTT
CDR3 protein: CASSVELATDTQYF

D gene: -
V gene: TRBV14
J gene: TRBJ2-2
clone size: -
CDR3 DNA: TGTGCCAGCAGCCAAGGGTCGGGTTCGGCCGGGGAGCTGTTTTTT
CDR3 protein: CASSQGSGSAGELFF

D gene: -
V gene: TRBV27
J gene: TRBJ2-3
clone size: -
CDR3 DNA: TGTGCCAGCAGTTCCGATGCGGATACGCAGTATTTT
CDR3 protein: CASSSDADTQYF

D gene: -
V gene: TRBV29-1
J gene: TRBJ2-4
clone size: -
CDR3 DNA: TGCAGCGTTCCTTGGGGGGCCAAAAACATTCAGTACTTC
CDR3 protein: CSVPWGAKNIQYF

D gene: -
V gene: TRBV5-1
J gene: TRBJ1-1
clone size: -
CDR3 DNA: TGCGCCAGCAGCCCATCACAGGGTCAAGAGAGTGAAGCTTTCTTT
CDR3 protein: CASSPSQGQESEAFF

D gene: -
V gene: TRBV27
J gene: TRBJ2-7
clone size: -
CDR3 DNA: TGTGCCAGCAGTCTCGCCAGGGGGGCCTACGAGCAGTACTTC
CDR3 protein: CASSLARGAYEQYF

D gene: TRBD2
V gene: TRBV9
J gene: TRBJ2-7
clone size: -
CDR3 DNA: TGTGCCAGCAGCTTCGGACCTAGCGGGAGGGACGAGCAGTACTTC
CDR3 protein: CASSFGPSGRDEQYF

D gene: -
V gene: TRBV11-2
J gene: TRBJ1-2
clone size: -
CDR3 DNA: TGTGCCAGCAGCCCTTTGACGGGGGGCTACACCTTC
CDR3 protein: CASSPLTGGYTF

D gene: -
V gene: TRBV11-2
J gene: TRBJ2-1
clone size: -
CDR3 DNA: TGTGCCAGCAGCTTATACGCGAGGAGCTCCTACAATGAGCAGTTCTTC
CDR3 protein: CASSLYARSSYNEQFF

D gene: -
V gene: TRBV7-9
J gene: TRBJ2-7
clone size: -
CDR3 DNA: TGTGCCAGCAGTTTAGACTACTCCTACGAGCAGTACTTC
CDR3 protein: CASSLDYSYEQYF

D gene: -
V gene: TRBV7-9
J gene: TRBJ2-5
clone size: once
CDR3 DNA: TGTGCCAGCAGCTTAGCCTCTAGGGAACAGACCCAGTACTTC
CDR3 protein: CASSLASREQTQYF

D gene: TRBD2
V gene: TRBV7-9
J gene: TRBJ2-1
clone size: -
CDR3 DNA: TGTGCCAGCAGCTTGCCCCAGACTAGCGGTACGACAAACGAGCAGTTCTTC
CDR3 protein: CASSLPQTSGTTNEQFF

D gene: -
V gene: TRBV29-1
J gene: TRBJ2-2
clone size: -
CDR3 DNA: TGCAGCGTTGATTTTGCGAACACCGGGGAGCTGTTTTTT
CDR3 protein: CSVDFANTGELFF

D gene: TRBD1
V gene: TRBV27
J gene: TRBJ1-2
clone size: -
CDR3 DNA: TGTGCCAGCAGTTTAGACAGGGGCTATGGCTACACCTTC
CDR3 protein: CASSLDRGYGYTF

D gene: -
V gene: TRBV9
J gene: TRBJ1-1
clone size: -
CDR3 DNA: TGTGCCAGCAGCGTAGCTACGCTACCGAACACTGAAGCTTTCTTT
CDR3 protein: CASSVATLPNTEAFF

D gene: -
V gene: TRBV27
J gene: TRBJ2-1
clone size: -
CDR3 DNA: TGTGCCAGCAGTTTTTTACCTAATGAGCAGTTCTTC
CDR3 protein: CASSFLPNEQFF

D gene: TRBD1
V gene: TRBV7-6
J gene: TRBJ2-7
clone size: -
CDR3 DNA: TGTGCCAGTAGTTCGGGACAGGGTTTCTCCGAGCAGTACTTC
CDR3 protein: CASSSGQGFSEQYF

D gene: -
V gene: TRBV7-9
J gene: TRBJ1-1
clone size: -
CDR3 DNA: TGTGCCAGCAGCCCAGCGACTGAAGCTTTCTTT
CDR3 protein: CASSPATEAFF

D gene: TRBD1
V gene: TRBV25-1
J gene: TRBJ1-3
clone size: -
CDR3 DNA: TGTGCCAGCAGCCAGGGGGCCTCTGGAAACACCATATATTTT
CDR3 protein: CASSQGASGNTIYF

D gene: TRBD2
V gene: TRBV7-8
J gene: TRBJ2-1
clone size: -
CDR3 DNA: TGTGCCAGCAGCTTAGCGGGAACTAGCGGGAGGGCTCAGGATGAGCAGTTCTTC
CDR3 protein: CASSLAGTSGRAQDEQFF

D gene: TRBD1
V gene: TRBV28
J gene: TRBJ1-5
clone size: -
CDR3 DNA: TGTGCCAGCAGTTTCTACGGGGACAGGGGTCTAAGCAATCAGCCCCAGCATTTT
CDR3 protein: CASSFYGDRGLSNQPQHF